The T cell receptor (beta chain) under discussion was sequenced for a study of siplizumab effects on memory and regulatory T cells. CDR1 is MDHEN and CDR2 is SYDVKM in the germline V gene. V lost 7 bases and J 7 bases, leaving 19 bases between the germline ends. The CDR3 has 14 amino acids. Of note for this clone: What it binds is unknown.

Study-level results: Apparently more diverse than memory cells, naive T cells also seemed major alloresponse contributors. Proliferating Tregs from siplizumab cultures lacked functional confirmation of suppression.

Around 100,000 TCR templates per sample were assayed. Profiled with immunoSEQ multiplex PCR; TCRdb holds only in-frame clones, not every one. The sample includes more than 85,000 clones, about 91% of them seen just once. Input material: CD4+ T cells sorted from blood. V and J are TRBV28 and TRBJ1-2; D may be TRBD1 (6 bases). This clonotype was obtained from a human donor in good health. Some clones in this sample may be carry-over from other donors' samples. The CDR3 nucleotides read TGTGCCAGCAACATTCGGGGGGGCGTAAGTGGCTACACCTTC. Protein: CASNIRGGVSGYTF.